Following are 18 T cell receptor beta chains from one sample sequenced in a study of T cell responses to AZD1222 COVID-19 vaccine. Profiled with immunoSEQ multiplex PCR; TCRdb holds only in-frame clones, not every one. The repertoire holds more than 150,000 clones, with 75% to 90% as singletons. The sequences come from peripheral blood, collected after recovery from COVID-19. Source of these receptors: an adult who had recovered from COVID-19.

This chain links TRBV3-1 (or the pseudogene TRBV3-2) with TRBJ2-5; 8 nucleotides match TRBD2. This CDR3 is 15 amino acids long. CDR1 and CDR2 from the germline V gene are LGHDT and YNNKEL (reference sequence). Trimming took 3 bases from V and 1 from J; bases not matched to a gene: 4. CDR3 sequence (DNA): TGTGCCAGCAGCCATCGGACTAGCATCCAAGAGACCCAGTACTTC. It codes for CASSHRTSIQETQYF.

This sequence joins TRBV19 and TRBJ2-3; D is uncertain. V was shortened by 4 bases and J by 0 bases, with 8 bases between the two germline ends. This CDR3 contains 14 residues. The V gene's germline CDR1 is LNHDA and CDR2 SQIVND (reference sequence). Here the CDR3 DNA reads TGTGCCAGTAGTAGCCTGACTAGCACAGATACGCAGTATTTT. Translation: CASSSLTSTDTQYF.

The CDR3 DNA sequence: TGTGCCAGTAGTAGCCGGGGGGCGTCCACCGGGGAGCTGTTTTTT. Translating it yields CASSSRGASTGELFF. The rearrangement uses TRBV19 and TRBJ2-2, with D perhaps matching TRBD2 (7 bases). V gave up 4 bases and J gave up 4 bases, with 13 bases separating them. CDR1 is LNHDA and CDR2 is SQIVND in the germline V gene (reference sequence). The CDR3 is 15 amino acids.

The rearrangement joins TRBV2 to TRBJ2-3, with D possibly being TRBD1 or TRBD2 (6 bases each). The CDR3 is made up of 14 amino acids. V was clipped by 6 bases and J by 4 bases, with 14 bases between them. Germline values: CDR1 SNHLY, CDR2 FYNNEI. CDR3 residues: CASRDRGLPDTQYF. CDR3 nucleotides: TGTGCCAGCAGGGACCGGGGGCTCCCAGATACGCAGTATTTT.

The rearrangement links TRBV19 to TRBJ2-3; 7 nucleotides match TRBD1. V dropped 7 bases and J dropped 4; count of bases not matched to a gene: 11. The CDR3 extends over 15 amino acids. Germline loops: CDR1 LNHDA, CDR2 SQIVND (reference sequence). CDR3 DNA: TGTGCCAGTACTCCGGGACAGAGTGAGGCAGATACGCAGTATTTT. This encodes CASTPGQSEADTQYF.

This chain uses TRBV29-1 with TRBJ1-1, with D possibly matching TRBD1 (5 bases). Germline-derived CDR1 and CDR2 are SQVTM and ANQGSEA. The germline V and J ends were trimmed by 6 bases and 11 bases, with 16 bases remaining between them. This CDR3 has 11 residues. In DNA form, the CDR3 reads TGCAGCGTCAAAGCGGGACCGGGGGCTTTCTTT. Protein sequence: CSVKAGPGAFF.

J is TRBJ2-5 and V is TRBV3-1 (or the pseudogene TRBV3-2); 10 bases fit TRBD1. V trimming: 7 bases; J trimming: 5 bases; junction bases outside the gene matches: 4. The CDR3 spans 13 residues. The V gene's germline CDR1 is LGHDT and CDR2 YNNKEL (reference sequence). The CDR3 sequence is CASNPGQGETQYF. CDR3 coding DNA: TGTGCCAGCAACCCGGGACAGGGGGAGACCCAGTACTTC.

V gene TRBV29-1 combines with J gene TRBJ2-1; the match to TRBD2 covers 10 bases. The CDR3 is made up of 16 amino acids. Germline CDR1 reads SQVTM; CDR2 reads ANQGSEA. V trimming: 5 bases; J trimming: 3 bases; junction bases outside the gene matches: 10. The CDR3: CSVNGLAEIIYNEQFF. Written as DNA, the CDR3 is TGCAGCGTTAACGGACTAGCGGAGATCATCTACAATGAGCAGTTCTTC.

This clone was counted a single time. Written as DNA, the CDR3 is TGTGCCAGCAAAGAAAGCCCCGGAGGGTACGAGCAGTACTTC. The encoded protein is CASKESPGGYEQYF. This chain uses TRBV11-1 with TRBJ2-7; TRBD2 is a possible D gene (6 bases). V lost 7 bases, J lost 4 bases, and 17 bases lay in between. The CDR3 is made up of 14 amino acids. In germline, CDR1 is SGHAT, CDR2 FQDESV (reference sequence).

This clone was recorded only once. The CDR3 coding sequence is TGTGCTAGTGGTTACCGAAACTATGGCTACACCTTC. Its translation: CASGYRNYGYTF. The chain recombines TRBV12-5 with TRBJ1-2; unclear D gene. The CDR3 runs to 12 residues. Germline V gene sequence: CDR1 LGHNT, CDR2 FRNRAP. With 4 bases removed from V and 2 bases from J, the gap between germline ends came to 5 bases.

The chain recombines TRBV6-5 with TRBJ1-2; 11 bases match TRBD1. The CDR3 runs 13 residues. The germline gives CDR1 MNHEY, CDR2 SVGAGI. The V and J ends lost 6 bases and 8 bases, in that order; junction bases with no gene match: 5. The CDR3 nucleotides read TGTGCCAGCAGCGACGGACAGGGGGCCGGCTACACCTTC. This codes for CASSDGQGAGYTF.

V usage is TRBV11-3 and J usage is TRBJ1-1; D gene uncertain. The CDR3 loop spans 13 amino acids. The germline CDR1 and CDR2 sequences are SGHNT and YENEEA. Trimming removed 3 bases at V and 1 base at J, with 6 bases between. The CDR3 reads CASSFSRNTEAFF. In DNA form, the CDR3 reads TGTGCCAGCAGCTTTTCCCGGAACACTGAAGCTTTCTTT.

This chain connects TRBV6-2 or TRBV6-3 to TRBJ2-7; D is possibly TRBD1 (7 bases). The germline V gene has CDR1 MNHEY and CDR2 SVGEGT. The V gene lost 6 bases and the J gene lost 2 bases, with 17 bases spanning the gap. The CDR3 runs 15 residues. In DNA form, the CDR3 reads TGTGCCAGCAGCCTAGCGACAGGGTTCACCTACGAGCAGTACTTC. It codes for CASSLATGFTYEQYF.

In its sample, this clone was seen once. This chain joins TRBV10-1 and TRBJ1-1; D ambiguous. Germline V CDR1 and CDR2: WNHNN, SYGVQD (reference sequence). The CDR3 has 11 amino acids. V was trimmed by 2 bases and J by 7 bases, leaving 5 bases between them. The DNA of the CDR3 is TGCGCCAGCAGTGAGGGGAATGAAGCTTTCTTT. Translated: CASSEGNEAFF.

V and J are TRBV5-4 and TRBJ2-7; 7 bases are shared with TRBD1. Germline CDR1 reads SGHNT; CDR2 reads YYREEE (reference sequence). V was clipped by 4 bases and J by 3 bases; unmatched bases: 13. The CDR3 has 16 residues. This chain's CDR3 is CASSEGPGTAYYEQYF. The DNA for the CDR3 is TGTGCCAGCAGCGAAGGTCCCGGGACAGCATACTACGAGCAGTACTTC.

The chain couples TRBV3-1 (or the pseudogene TRBV3-2) to TRBJ2-7; tentatively, D is TRBD2 (5 bases). Per germline, CDR1 LGHDT and CDR2 YNNKEL (reference sequence). The length of the CDR3 is 13 residues. Trimming took 4 bases from V and 5 from J, leaving 12 bases between them. The CDR3, as DNA: TGTGCCAGCAGCCCCCTTCGGAGGAACGAGCAGTACTTC. This translates into CASSPLRRNEQYF.

This clone was recorded only once. The chain uses TRBV6-7 and TRBJ1-5; no reliable D call. TRBV6-7 is given ORF status, its function remaining uncertain. The CDR3 has 15 amino acids. The V and J ends lost 2 bases and 2 bases respectively, with 10 bases between them. The CDR3 spells CASSYQSEGNQPQHF. The CDR3 DNA reads as TGTGCCAGCAGTTACCAAAGCGAAGGCAATCAGCCCCAGCATTTT.

The chain links TRBV9 to TRBJ1-3, with unresolved D. V was clipped by 0 bases and J by 4 bases, with 11 bases between them. The CDR3 is 15 amino acids. Germline values: CDR1 SGDLS, CDR2 YYNGEE. The DNA for the CDR3 is TGTGCCAGCAGCGTAGGTCCGCGGCAGGGAAACACCATATATTTT. It specifies CASSVGPRQGNTIYF.